The text below deals with one TCR beta chain. The CDR3 totals 15 residues. Germline V lookup: CDR1 ENHRY, CDR2 SYGVKD. V trimming: 7 bases; J trimming: 12 bases; junction bases outside the gene matches: 16. The data originate from a study of blood T cell repertoires in COVID-19. Overall study: Samples of COVID-19 (acute and convalescent) were obtained from the United States, Italy and Spain. PBMCs, B-cell-depleted T cells, or T cells were the source of the cDNA or gDNA that made up the material.

Generated by immunoSEQ multiplex PCR, the TCRdb table keeps only in-frame clones and is missing some. The repertoire holds under 60,000 clones, about 80% seen once, with less than 4.5% in the top ten. What was sequenced was peripheral blood. This TCR derives from a man in his sixties with acute or convalescent COVID-19. This chain uses TRBV10-3 with TRBJ2-4, with 9 positions matching TRBD1. CDR3 sequence: CAITDGTGTSSRQYF. Here the CDR3 DNA reads TGTGCCATCACCGATGGGACAGGGACCTCGAGTCGTCAGTACTTC.